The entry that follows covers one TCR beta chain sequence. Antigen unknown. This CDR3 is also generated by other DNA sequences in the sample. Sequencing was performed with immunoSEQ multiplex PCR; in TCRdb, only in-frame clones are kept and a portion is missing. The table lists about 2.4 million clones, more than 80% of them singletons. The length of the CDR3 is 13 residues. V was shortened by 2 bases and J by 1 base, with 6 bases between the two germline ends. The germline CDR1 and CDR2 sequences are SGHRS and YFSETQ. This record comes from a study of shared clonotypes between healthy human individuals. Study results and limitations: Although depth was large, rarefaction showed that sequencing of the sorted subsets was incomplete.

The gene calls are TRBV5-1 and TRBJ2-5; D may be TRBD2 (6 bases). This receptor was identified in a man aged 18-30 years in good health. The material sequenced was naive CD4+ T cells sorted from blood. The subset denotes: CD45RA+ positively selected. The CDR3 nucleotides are TGCGCCAGCAGCTTTAGCGGCCAAGAGACCCAGTACTTC. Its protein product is CASSFSGQETQYF.